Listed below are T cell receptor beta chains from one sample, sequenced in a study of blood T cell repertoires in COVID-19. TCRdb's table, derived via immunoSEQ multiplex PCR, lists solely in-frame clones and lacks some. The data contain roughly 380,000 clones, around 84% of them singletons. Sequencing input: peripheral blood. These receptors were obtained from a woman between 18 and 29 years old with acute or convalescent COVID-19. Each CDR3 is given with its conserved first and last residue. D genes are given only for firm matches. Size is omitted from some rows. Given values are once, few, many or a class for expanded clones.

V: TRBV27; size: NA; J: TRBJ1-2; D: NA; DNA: TGTGCCAGCAGTTTCCCAGGGCTCGTCGGCTACACCTTC; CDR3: CASSFPGLVGYTF
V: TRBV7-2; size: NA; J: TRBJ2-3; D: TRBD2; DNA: TGTGCCAGCAGCGCCACTAGCGGGGGGGCAGATACGCAGTATTTT; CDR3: CASSATSGGADTQYF
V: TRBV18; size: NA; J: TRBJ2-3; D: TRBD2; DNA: TGTGCCAGCTCACCGCAAAGACTAGCGGGTAACACAGATACGCAGTATTTT; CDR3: CASSPQRLAGNTDTQYF
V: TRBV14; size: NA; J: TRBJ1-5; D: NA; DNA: TGTGCCAGCAGCCCCCGCGGGCCCCAGCATTTT; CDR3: CASSPRGPQHF
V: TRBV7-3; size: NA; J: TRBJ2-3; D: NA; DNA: TGTGCCAGCAGCTCTCTTATAGGGGGAGATACGCAGTATTTT; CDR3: CASSSLIGGDTQYF
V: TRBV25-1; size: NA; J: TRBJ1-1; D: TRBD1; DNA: TGTGCCAGCAGTAGGGACAGGGATTTCACTGAAGCTTTCTTT; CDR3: CASSRDRDFTEAFF
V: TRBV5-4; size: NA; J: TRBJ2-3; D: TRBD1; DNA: TGTGCCAGCAGCTGGGGGGGACAGGGGGCAAGAGATACGCAGTATTTT; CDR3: CASSWGGQGARDTQYF
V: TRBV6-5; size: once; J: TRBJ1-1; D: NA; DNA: TGTGCCAGCAGTCCCCGAGTGGGGCGGGGGACTGAAGCTTTCTTT; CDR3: CASSPRVGRGTEAFF
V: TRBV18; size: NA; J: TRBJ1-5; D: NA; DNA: TGTGCCAGCTCAATTAATAGCAATCAGCCCCAGCATTTT; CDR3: CASSINSNQPQHF
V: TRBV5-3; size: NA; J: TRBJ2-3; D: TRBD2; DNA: TGTGCCAGAAGCTTGGGTCTAGCGGGTAAATGGGGCACAGATACGCAGTATTTT; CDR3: CARSLGLAGKWGTDTQYF